The sample holds a few counts of the clone carrying this T cell receptor (beta chain). The antigen is undetermined. It was with a sample-barcoded 5' primer and a J-beta primer mix that a second PCR of about 6 to 12 cycles was run. Every single cDNA molecule received a tag from a template-switch adaptor with 12 random nucleotides. TCRdb called the 5' RACE reads again in MiXCR, with one record for every CDR3 protein. The sample includes 700,000 to 850,000 distinct CDR3 sequences, about 55% seen only once; the top ten take roughly 37%. This sample was taken from a study of blood T cells in healthy people across ages. Across the whole study: Roughly one uniquely barcoded beta molecule per two T cells was captured. Overall study findings and caveats: The fall in TCR beta diversity per million T cells was roughly linear with age.

With 4 bases removed from V and 2 bases from J, the gap between germline ends came to 3 bases. Germline values: CDR1 MNHNY, CDR2 SVGAGI (reference sequence). This CDR3 has 12 amino acids. This clonotype was sampled from a man aged 80 or over in good health. This chain joins TRBV6-6 and TRBJ2-4, with no clear D. Sequenced sample: blood. The CDR3, as DNA: TGTGCCAGCAGTTTCACCAAAAACATTCAGTACTTC. The encoded protein is CASSFTKNIQYF.